Below are 14 T cell receptor beta chains sequenced from a single sample in a study of T cells in pancreatic ductal adenocarcinoma. Clones were read by immunoSEQ multiplex PCR, and TCRdb kept only the in-frame ones, dropping some. The table has 85,000 to 120,000 clones, roughly 96% seen once. No neoadjuvant therapy was given to the selected pancreatic ductal adenocarcinoma patients before their surgery. The sequenced material came from PBMCs. The source is a human donor with pancreatic ductal adenocarcinoma.

The chain uses TRBV10-3 and TRBJ1-5; 7 bases match TRBD1. CDR1 is ENHRY, CDR2 SYGVKD, per germline. This CDR3 contains 12 residues. The ends lost 10 bases at V and 2 bases at J; junction bases unmatched: 2. In nucleotides, the CDR3 is TGTGCCACCGGACAGGGCAATCAGCCCCAGCATTTT. The encoded protein is CATGQGNQPQHF.

The chain employs TRBV28 and TRBJ1-2; possibly TRBD1 for D (6 bases). The CDR3 sequence is 14 residues long. CDR1 is MDHEN and CDR2 is SYDVKM in the germline V gene. Trimming stripped 5 bases from V and 4 bases from J, with 14 bases between. CDR3 residues: CASSPHDRPYGYTF. Here the CDR3 DNA reads TGTGCCAGCAGTCCCCACGACAGGCCCTATGGCTACACCTTC.

Only one count was recorded for this clone. The CDR3 DNA reads as TGTGCCAGCAGCCTTACCTACGAGCAGTACTTC. Its protein is CASSLTYEQYF. V gene TRBV7-9 combines with J gene TRBJ2-7; D is undetermined. Germline CDR1 reads SEHNR; CDR2 reads FQNEAQ (reference sequence). CDR3 length: 11 residues. V gave up 5 bases and J gave up 2 bases, with 4 bases separating them.

This clone has a handful of counts. No conserved phenylalanine or tryptophan ends this CDR3, so it is likely a read error. Because the CDR3's place on the DNA is in doubt, the DNA is left out and the CDR3 is given as listed by TCRdb. The CDR3 spells CASSEAQFVKAVSL. V and J are TRBV2 and TRBJ2-7; the table names TRBD2, a call not compared with the DNA. The germline V gene encodes CDR1 SNHLY and CDR2 FYNNEI. The CDR3 adds up to 14 amino acids, both ends counted.

A single count supports this clone. The chain links TRBV28 to TRBJ1-5; possible D gene TRBD1, 5 bases. Germline assignment: CDR1 MDHEN and CDR2 SYDVKM. V lost 5 bases and J lost 3, with 11 bases in between. This CDR3 has 14 residues. The CDR3 sequence: CASSPLRVNQPQHF. In nucleotides, the CDR3 is TGTGCCAGCAGTCCCCTCAGGGTCAATCAGCCCCAGCATTTT.

The chain links TRBV10-3 to TRBJ2-1; D is uncertain. The CDR3 loop spans 13 amino acids. Germline CDR1 and CDR2: ENHRY and SYGVKD. Trimming took 3 bases from V and 4 from J, leaving 7 bases between them. The CDR3 here is CAISENLYNEQFF. DNA of the CDR3: TGTGCCATCAGTGAAAATCTTTACAATGAGCAGTTCTTC.

This clone was detected only once. The chain carries TRBV30 and TRBJ2-1; 7 nucleotides match TRBD2. Trimming took 2 bases from V and 4 from J; bases not matched to a gene: 5. The CDR3 loop spans 14 amino acids. CDR1 is GTSNPN, CDR2 SVGIG, per germline (reference sequence). For the CDR3, the DNA is TGTGCCTGGAGTTTCGCTAGCGGATACAATGAGCAGTTCTTC. Amino acids: CAWSFASGYNEQFF.

The rearrangement links TRBV18 to TRBJ1-5, with D possibly being TRBD1 (5 bases). The CDR3 is 13 amino acids. Germline V CDR1 and CDR2: KGHSH, LQKENI. The V end lost 5 bases, the J end lost 11 bases, and 16 bases lay between the germline ends. The CDR3 loop is CASSSGLGGAQHF. CDR3 DNA sequence: TGTGCCAGCTCATCGGGACTGGGGGGGGCCCAGCATTTT.

The rearrangement uses TRBV7-9 and TRBJ2-5; 9 bases line up with TRBD1. After removal of 6 bases from V and 4 bases from J, the junction contained 6 bases not matched to a gene. This CDR3 has 14 residues. Germline V gives CDR1 SEHNR, CDR2 FQNEAQ (reference sequence). The CDR3 region is CASSSNRGPETQYF. For the CDR3, the DNA is TGTGCCAGCAGTTCGAACAGGGGGCCAGAGACCCAGTACTTC.

The V and J genes are TRBV2 and TRBJ1-2; D gene uncertain. V lost 3 bases and J 4 bases, leaving 9 bases between the germline ends. CDR1 and CDR2 (germline): SNHLY, FYNNEI. CDR3 length: 13 residues. CDR3 amino acids: CASSDTLPYGYTF. Written as DNA, the CDR3 is TGTGCCAGCAGTGACACTTTACCCTATGGCTACACCTTC.

The rearrangement uses TRBV27 and TRBJ2-5; the match to TRBD2 covers 10 bases. This CDR3 has 13 residues. The germline CDR1 and CDR2 sequences are MNHEY and SMNVEV (reference sequence). The V gene end was trimmed by 10 bases and the J gene end by 5 bases; junction bases not matched to a gene: 7. DNA for the CDR3: TGTGCCACAGCGGGAGGGCCATTGGAGACCCAGTACTTC. Translation: CATAGGPLETQYF.

J is TRBJ2-7 and V is TRBV4-3; TRBD2 aligns across 16 bases. Germline V gene lookup returns CDR1 LGHNA and CDR2 YSLEER. J lost 7 bases, V lost 3 bases, and 3 bases had no gene match. The CDR3 length is 15 residues. In nucleotides, the CDR3 is TGCGCCAGCAGCCAGGGACTAGCGGGAGGGCAGGAGCAGTACTTC. Protein: CASSQGLAGGQEQYF.

This clone was detected only a few times. This rearrangement joins TRBV10-1 to TRBJ2-7; weak D call: TRBD2 (6 bases). Trimming shortened V by 6 bases and J by 0 bases, and 12 bases separated the two germline ends. CDR3 size: 14 residues. Germline V lookup: CDR1 WNHNN, CDR2 SYGVQD (reference sequence). The CDR3 nucleotides read TGCGCCAGCAGCCCTGGGAGGAGCTCCTACGAGCAGTACTTC. Encoded protein: CASSPGRSSYEQYF.

The rearrangement links TRBV19 to TRBJ2-5, with TRBD2 as a possible D gene (7 bases). The CDR3 consists of 13 residues. Germline loops: CDR1 LNHDA, CDR2 SQIVND (reference sequence). V lost 5 bases to trimming and J lost 5 bases, with 12 bases between them. The chain's CDR3 is CASSWGGAETQYF. CDR3 in DNA: TGTGCCAGTAGTTGGGGGGGCGCGGAGACCCAGTACTTC.